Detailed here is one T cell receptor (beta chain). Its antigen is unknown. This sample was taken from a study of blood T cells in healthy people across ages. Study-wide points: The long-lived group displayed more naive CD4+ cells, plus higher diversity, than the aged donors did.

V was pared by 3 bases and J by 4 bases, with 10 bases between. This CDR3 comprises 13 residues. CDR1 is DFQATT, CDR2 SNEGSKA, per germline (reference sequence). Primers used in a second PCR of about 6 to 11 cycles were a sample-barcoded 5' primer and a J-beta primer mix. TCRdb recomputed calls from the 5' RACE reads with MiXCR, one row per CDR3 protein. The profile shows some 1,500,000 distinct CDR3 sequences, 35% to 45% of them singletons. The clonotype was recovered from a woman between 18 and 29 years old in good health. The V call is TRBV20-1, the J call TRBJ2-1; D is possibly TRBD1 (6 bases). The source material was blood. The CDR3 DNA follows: TGCAGTGCTAGTTGGGGGCGATACAATGAGCAGTTCTTC. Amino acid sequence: CSASWGRYNEQFF.